This TCR beta chain was recovered during a study of blood T cells in healthy people across ages. CDR3 length: 16 amino acids. Germline V gene data show CDR1 as LGHNA and CDR2 as YNFKEQ. The V segment lost 4 bases and the J segment 4 bases; nucleotides outside the gene matches: 7. With a J-beta primer mix and a sample-barcoded 5' primer, a second PCR ran about 7 to 11 cycles. Every sample gave at least 3 million paired-end reads containing CDR3. TCRdb used MiXCR to reprocess the 5' RACE reads, holding one entry per CDR3 protein. The table has approximately 1,100,000 distinct CDR3 sequences, 45% seen once. It was around 10 milliliters of peripheral blood that were drawn from each donor. Every sample yielded at least 7 million isolated PBMCs.

The V and J genes are TRBV4-2 and TRBJ2-5; 12 positions match TRBD1. Sequencing input: blood. This clonotype was obtained from a woman aged 55-69 years in good health. In nucleotides, the CDR3 is TGTGCCAGCAGCCTAGAGTTGGGACAGGGGGCAGAGACCCAGTACTTC. Translation: CASSLELGQGAETQYF.